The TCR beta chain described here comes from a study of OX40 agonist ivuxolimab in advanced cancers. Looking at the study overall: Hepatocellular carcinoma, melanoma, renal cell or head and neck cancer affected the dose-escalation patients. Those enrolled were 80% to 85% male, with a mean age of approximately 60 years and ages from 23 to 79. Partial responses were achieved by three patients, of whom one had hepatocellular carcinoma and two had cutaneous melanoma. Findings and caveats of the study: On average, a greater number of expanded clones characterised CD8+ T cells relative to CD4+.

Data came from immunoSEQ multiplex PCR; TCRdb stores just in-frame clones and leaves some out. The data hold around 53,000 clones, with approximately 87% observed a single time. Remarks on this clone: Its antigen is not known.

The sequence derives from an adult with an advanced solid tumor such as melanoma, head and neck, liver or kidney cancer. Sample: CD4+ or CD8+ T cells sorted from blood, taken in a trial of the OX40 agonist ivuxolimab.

CDR3 sequence: CASSRPGTGVSSPLHF. CDR3 in DNA: TGTGCCAGCAGCCGCCCCGGGACAGGGGTCAGTTCACCCCTCCACTTT. This chain links TRBV5-5 with TRBJ1-6; 10 bases are a match to TRBD1. This CDR3 has 16 residues. CDR1 and CDR2 from the germline V gene are SGHKS and YYEKEE (reference sequence). The V and J ends lost 4 bases and 9 bases, in that order; junction bases with no gene match: 10.